The clone carrying this T cell receptor beta chain appeared many times. This specimen belongs to a study of identical twins. CDR3 length: 17 amino acids. Between the trimmed V and J ends, which lost 0 bases and 3 bases, there was a span of 15 bases. CDR1 is LNHNV and CDR2 is YYDKDF in the germline V gene (reference sequence). Each CDR3 protein is one row after TCRdb ran MiXCR on the 5' RACE reads. The sample has roughly 490,000 distinct CDR3 sequences, roughly an eighth seen once. The same specimen was also included in a second study, on yellow fever vaccine responses in identical twins.

Material for sequencing was CD4+ T cells sorted from blood. The chain couples TRBV15 to TRBJ2-1, with D uncertain. The receptor's source is a woman aged 18-35 years in good health. CDR3 loop: CATSRDQSLTVYNEQFF. In DNA form, the CDR3 reads TGTGCCACCAGCAGAGATCAAAGTTTAACGGTCTACAATGAGCAGTTCTTC.